Listed below are T cell receptor beta chains from one sample, sequenced in a study of PD-L1 blockade in urothelial cancer. TCRdb keeps only in-frame clones here, not all; method: immunoSEQ multiplex PCR. The sample contains some 110,000 clones, 85% to 95% of which appear only once. The sample in question was PBMCs, obtained around atezolizumab (anti-PD-L1) treatment. Receptors were obtained from a man in his sixties with urothelial cancer. Both conserved end residues are part of each CDR3. Fields, in order: J gene, V gene, clone size, D gene, CDR3 DNA, CDR3 protein. D genes are given only for firm matches. Size is stated for part of the rows, as once, few or many counts, or as a class when the clone is expanded.

J gene: TRBJ2-7
V gene: TRBV28
clone size: .
D gene: .
CDR3 DNA: TGTGCCAGCAGTCTAGATAACGAGCAGTACTTC
CDR3 protein: CASSLDNEQYF

J gene: TRBJ2-3
V gene: TRBV28
clone size: .
D gene: .
CDR3 DNA: TGTGCCAGCAGTTTATGGGAGGGCAGTACGCAGTATTTT
CDR3 protein: CASSLWEGSTQYF

J gene: TRBJ2-7
V gene: TRBV5-6
clone size: .
D gene: .
CDR3 DNA: TGTGCCAGCAGCTTCACAGGTTTTCCCTACGAGCAGTACTTC
CDR3 protein: CASSFTGFPYEQYF

J gene: TRBJ2-5
V gene: TRBV11-2
clone size: .
D gene: TRBD2
CDR3 DNA: TGTGCCAGCAGCTTAGATGGGCCGACTAGCAAGACCCAGTACTTC
CDR3 protein: CASSLDGPTSKTQYF

J gene: TRBJ2-1
V gene: TRBV4-1
clone size: .
D gene: TRBD2
CDR3 DNA: TGCGCCAGCAGCCAAGGTAGCGGGGGGCACTACAATGAGCAGTTCTTC
CDR3 protein: CASSQGSGGHYNEQFF

J gene: TRBJ2-4
V gene: TRBV28
clone size: .
D gene: TRBD1
CDR3 DNA: TGTGCCAGCAGCCTACGGGACAGGGTAGCCAAAAACATTCAGTACTTC
CDR3 protein: CASSLRDRVAKNIQYF

J gene: TRBJ1-1
V gene: TRBV9
clone size: .
D gene: .
CDR3 DNA: TGTGCCAGCAGCGTAGCGGCAGGGTTGAACACTGAAGCTTTCTTT
CDR3 protein: CASSVAAGLNTEAFF

J gene: TRBJ1-1
V gene: TRBV5-4
clone size: once
D gene: .
CDR3 DNA: TGTGCCAGCAGCTTGGGCGGGGTTACGAGGACTGAAGCTTTCTTT
CDR3 protein: CASSLGGVTRTEAFF

J gene: TRBJ2-7
V gene: TRBV10-1
clone size: .
D gene: TRBD1
CDR3 DNA: TGCGCCAGCAAGGGGTTTGACAGGGTCTCCGAGCAGTACTTC
CDR3 protein: CASKGFDRVSEQYF

J gene: TRBJ2-1
V gene: TRBV5-1
clone size: .
D gene: .
CDR3 DNA: TGCGCCAGCAGCTTGGGAGCCGGGAACGGTGGCAATGAGCAGTTCTTC
CDR3 protein: CASSLGAGNGGNEQFF

J gene: TRBJ1-2
V gene: TRBV30
clone size: .
D gene: TRBD1
CDR3 DNA: TGTGCCTGGATGGGACAGGGGCTCACGAGCTACACCTTC
CDR3 protein: CAWMGQGLTSYTF

J gene: TRBJ1-1
V gene: TRBV29-1
clone size: .
D gene: TRBD1
CDR3 DNA: TGCAGCGTTGAGACAGGGGCGGACACTGAAGCTTTCTTT
CDR3 protein: CSVETGADTEAFF

J gene: TRBJ2-5
V gene: TRBV5-1
clone size: .
D gene: .
CDR3 DNA: TGCGCCAGCAGCTTACAGGGATCCGAGACCCAGTACTTC
CDR3 protein: CASSLQGSETQYF

J gene: TRBJ2-5
V gene: TRBV7-6
clone size: .
D gene: TRBD2
CDR3 DNA: TGTGCCAGCAGCACCCAACACGGGAGGGGGGCAGAGACCCAGTACTTC
CDR3 protein: CASSTQHGRGAETQYF

J gene: TRBJ2-7
V gene: TRBV14
clone size: .
D gene: .
CDR3 DNA: TGTGCCAGCAGCCAGGGTAGCGGAGTCTACGAGCAGTACTTC
CDR3 protein: CASSQGSGVYEQYF

J gene: TRBJ1-2
V gene: TRBV4-1
clone size: few
D gene: TRBD1
CDR3 DNA: TGCGCCAGCAGCCTCGACGGGACAGGGATCGGCTATGGCTACACCTTC
CDR3 protein: CASSLDGTGIGYGYTF

J gene: TRBJ2-3
V gene: TRBV5-4
clone size: .
D gene: .
CDR3 DNA: TGTGCCAGCAGCTCCATGAGTGGAGGTTCCACAGATACGCAGTATTTT
CDR3 protein: CASSSMSGGSTDTQYF

J gene: TRBJ2-3
V gene: TRBV4-1
clone size: .
D gene: TRBD2
CDR3 DNA: TGCGCCAGCAGCCAAGAGGGATGGAGAGCGGGGGGCACAGATACGCAGTATTTT
CDR3 protein: CASSQEGWRAGGTDTQYF

J gene: TRBJ1-6
V gene: TRBV7-6
clone size: .
D gene: .
CDR3 DNA: TGTGCCAGCAGCCCCCGACAGAGTAATTCACCCCTCCACTTT
CDR3 protein: CASSPRQSNSPLHF

J gene: TRBJ2-2
V gene: TRBV2
clone size: .
D gene: TRBD2
CDR3 DNA: TGTGCCAGCAGTCGAAGATCGGGACTAGCGGACACCGGGGAGCTGTTTTTT
CDR3 protein: CASSRRSGLADTGELFF

J gene: TRBJ2-2
V gene: TRBV10-3
clone size: .
D gene: .
CDR3 DNA: TGTGCCAACAAACGTACGAACACCGGGGAGCTGTTTTTT
CDR3 protein: CANKRTNTGELFF

J gene: TRBJ2-7
V gene: TRBV6-6
clone size: .
D gene: .
CDR3 DNA: TGTGCCAGCAGTTACTATGGACCACCAAGGGGCGAGCAGTACTTC
CDR3 protein: CASSYYGPPRGEQYF

J gene: TRBJ1-6
V gene: TRBV7-9
clone size: .
D gene: TRBD1
CDR3 DNA: TGTGCCAGCAGGGGGACAGGGGGTAATTCACCCCTCCACTTT
CDR3 protein: CASRGTGGNSPLHF

J gene: TRBJ2-3
V gene: TRBV7-2
clone size: .
D gene: .
CDR3 DNA: TGTGCCAGCAGCTTAGCTCTAACGTACACAGATACGCAGTATTTT
CDR3 protein: CASSLALTYTDTQYF

J gene: TRBJ2-5
V gene: TRBV4-2
clone size: .
D gene: .
CDR3 DNA: TGTGCCAGCAGCCCGAGGGGGATGGAGACCCAGTACTTC
CDR3 protein: CASSPRGMETQYF

J gene: TRBJ2-3
V gene: TRBV6-1
clone size: .
D gene: TRBD2
CDR3 DNA: TGTGCCAGCAGTGATGGGGCGACTAGCGGGAGTGACACAGATACGCAGTATTTT
CDR3 protein: CASSDGATSGSDTDTQYF

J gene: TRBJ2-1
V gene: TRBV4-1
clone size: few
D gene: TRBD2
CDR3 DNA: TGCGCCAGCAGCCAAAGCCTGCTGACTAGCGGTTACAATGAGCAGTTCTTC
CDR3 protein: CASSQSLLTSGYNEQFF